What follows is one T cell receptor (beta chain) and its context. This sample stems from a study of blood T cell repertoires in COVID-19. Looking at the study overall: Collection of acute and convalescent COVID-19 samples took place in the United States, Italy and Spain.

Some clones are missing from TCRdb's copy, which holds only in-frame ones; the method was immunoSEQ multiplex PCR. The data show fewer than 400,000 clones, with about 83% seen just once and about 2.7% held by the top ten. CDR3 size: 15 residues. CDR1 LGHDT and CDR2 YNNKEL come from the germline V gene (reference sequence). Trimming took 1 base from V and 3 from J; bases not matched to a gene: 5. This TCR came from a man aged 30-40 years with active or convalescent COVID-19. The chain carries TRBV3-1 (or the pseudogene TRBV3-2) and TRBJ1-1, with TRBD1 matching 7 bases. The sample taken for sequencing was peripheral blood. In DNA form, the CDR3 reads TGTGCCAGCAGCCAAGGAAGGGGGCAGGACACTGAAGCTTTCTTT. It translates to CASSQGRGQDTEAFF.